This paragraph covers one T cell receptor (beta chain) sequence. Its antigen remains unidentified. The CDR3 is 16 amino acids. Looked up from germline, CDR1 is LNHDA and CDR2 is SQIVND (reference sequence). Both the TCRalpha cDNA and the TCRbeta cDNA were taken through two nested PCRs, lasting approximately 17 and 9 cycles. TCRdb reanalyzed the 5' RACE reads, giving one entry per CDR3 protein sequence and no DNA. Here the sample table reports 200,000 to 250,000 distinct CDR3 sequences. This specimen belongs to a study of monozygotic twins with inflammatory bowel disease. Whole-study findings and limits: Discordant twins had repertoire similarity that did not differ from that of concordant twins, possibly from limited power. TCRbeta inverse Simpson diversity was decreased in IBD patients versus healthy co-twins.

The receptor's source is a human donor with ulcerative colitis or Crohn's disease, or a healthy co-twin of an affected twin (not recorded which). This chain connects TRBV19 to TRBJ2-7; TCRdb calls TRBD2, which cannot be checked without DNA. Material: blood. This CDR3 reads CASSGLGLAGTYEQYF.